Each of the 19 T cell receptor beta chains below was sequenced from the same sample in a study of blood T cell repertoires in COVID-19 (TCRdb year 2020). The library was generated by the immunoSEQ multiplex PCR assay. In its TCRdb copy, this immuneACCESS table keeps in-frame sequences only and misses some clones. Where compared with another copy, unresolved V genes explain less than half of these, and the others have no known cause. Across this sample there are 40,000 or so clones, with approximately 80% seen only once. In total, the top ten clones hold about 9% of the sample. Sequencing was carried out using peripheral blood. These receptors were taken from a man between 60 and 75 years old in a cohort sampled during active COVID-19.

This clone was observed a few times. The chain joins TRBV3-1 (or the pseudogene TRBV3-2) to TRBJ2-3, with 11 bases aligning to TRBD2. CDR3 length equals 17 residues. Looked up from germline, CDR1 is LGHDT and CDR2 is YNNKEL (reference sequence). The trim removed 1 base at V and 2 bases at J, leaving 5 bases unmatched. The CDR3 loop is CASSQVGTSGSTDTQYF. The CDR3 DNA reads TGTGCCAGCAGCCAAGTCGGGACTAGCGGTTCCACAGATACGCAGTATTTT.

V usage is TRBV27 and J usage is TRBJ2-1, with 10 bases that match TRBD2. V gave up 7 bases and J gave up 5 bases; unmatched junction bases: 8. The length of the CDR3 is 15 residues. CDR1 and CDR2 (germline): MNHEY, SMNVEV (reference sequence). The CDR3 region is CASIFRLAGDNEQFF. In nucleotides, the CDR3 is TGTGCCAGCATCTTCCGCCTAGCGGGGGACAATGAGCAGTTCTTC.

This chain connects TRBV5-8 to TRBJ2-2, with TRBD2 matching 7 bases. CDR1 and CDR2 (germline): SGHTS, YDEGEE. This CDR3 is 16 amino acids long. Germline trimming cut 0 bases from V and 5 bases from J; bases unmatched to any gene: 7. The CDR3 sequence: CASSLVMSSGTGELFF. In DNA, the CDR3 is TGTGCCAGCAGCTTGGTCATGTCTAGCGGAACCGGGGAGCTGTTTTTT. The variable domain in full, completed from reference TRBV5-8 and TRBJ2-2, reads EAGVTQSPTHLIKTRGQQATLRCSPISGHTSVYWYQQALGLGLQFLLWYDEGEERNRGNFPPRFSGRQFPNYSSELNVNALELEDSALYLCASSLVMSSGTGELFFGEGSRLTVL.

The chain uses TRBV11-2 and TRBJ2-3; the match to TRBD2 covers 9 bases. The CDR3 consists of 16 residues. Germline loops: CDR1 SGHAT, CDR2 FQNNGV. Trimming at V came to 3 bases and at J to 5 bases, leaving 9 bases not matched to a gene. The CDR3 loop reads CASSFEAGGRGDTQYF. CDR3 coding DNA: TGTGCCAGCAGCTTTGAAGCGGGGGGCCGTGGAGATACGCAGTATTTT.

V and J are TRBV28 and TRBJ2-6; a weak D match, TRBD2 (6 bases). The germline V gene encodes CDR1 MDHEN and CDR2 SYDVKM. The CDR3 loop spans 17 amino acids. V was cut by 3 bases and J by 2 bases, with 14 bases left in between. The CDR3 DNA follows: TGTGCCAGCAGTTTGGAGGGGTCTTTCCCTGGGGCCAACGTCCTGACTTTC. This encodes CASSLEGSFPGANVLTF. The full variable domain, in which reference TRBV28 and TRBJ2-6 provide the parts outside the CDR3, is DVKVTQSSRYLVKRTGEKVFLECVQDMDHENMFWYRQDPGLGLRLIYFSYDVKMKEKGDIPEGYSVSREKKERFSLILESASTNQTSMYLCASSLEGSFPGANVLTFGAGSRLTVL.

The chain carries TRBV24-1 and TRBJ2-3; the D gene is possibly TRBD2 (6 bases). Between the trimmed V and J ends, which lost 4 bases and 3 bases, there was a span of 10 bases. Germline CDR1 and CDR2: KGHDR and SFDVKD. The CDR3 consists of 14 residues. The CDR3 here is CATSDPGGTDTQYF. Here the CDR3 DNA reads TGTGCCACCAGTGACCCTGGGGGGACAGATACGCAGTATTTT.

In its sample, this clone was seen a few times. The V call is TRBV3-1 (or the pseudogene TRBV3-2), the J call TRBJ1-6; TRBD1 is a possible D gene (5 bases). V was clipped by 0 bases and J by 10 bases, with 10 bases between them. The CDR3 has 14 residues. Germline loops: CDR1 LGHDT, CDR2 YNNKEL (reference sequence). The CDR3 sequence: CASSQEKGRSPLHF. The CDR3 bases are TGTGCCAGCAGCCAAGAAAAGGGGCGATCACCCCTCCACTTT.

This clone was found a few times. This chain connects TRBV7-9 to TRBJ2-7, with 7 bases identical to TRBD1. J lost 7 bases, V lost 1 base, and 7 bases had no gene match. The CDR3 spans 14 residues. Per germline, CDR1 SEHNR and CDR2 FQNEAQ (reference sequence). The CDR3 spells CASSLEGGLREQYF. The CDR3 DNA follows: TGTGCCAGCAGCTTAGAAGGGGGCCTCAGAGAGCAGTACTTC.

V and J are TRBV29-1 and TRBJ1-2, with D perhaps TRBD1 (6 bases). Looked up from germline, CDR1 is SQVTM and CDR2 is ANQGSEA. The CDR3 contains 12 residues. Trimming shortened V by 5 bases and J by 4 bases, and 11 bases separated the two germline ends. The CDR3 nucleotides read TGCAGCGTTAACAGGGACGGCTATGGCTACACCTTC. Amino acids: CSVNRDGYGYTF. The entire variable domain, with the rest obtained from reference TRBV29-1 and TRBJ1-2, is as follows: SAVISQKPSRDICQRGTSLTIQCQVDSQVTMMFWYRQQPGQSLTLIATANQGSEATYESGFVIDKFPISRPNLTFSTLTVSNMSPEDSSIYLCSVNRDGYGYTFGSGTRLTVV.

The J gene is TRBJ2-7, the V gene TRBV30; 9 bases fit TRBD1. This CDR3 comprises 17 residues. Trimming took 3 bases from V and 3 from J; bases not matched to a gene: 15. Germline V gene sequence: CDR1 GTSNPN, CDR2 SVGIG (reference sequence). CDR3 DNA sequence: TGTGCCTGGAGGGCTCCCGGGACAGGGTTTCGCGGCTACGAGCAGTACTTC. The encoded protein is CAWRAPGTGFRGYEQYF.

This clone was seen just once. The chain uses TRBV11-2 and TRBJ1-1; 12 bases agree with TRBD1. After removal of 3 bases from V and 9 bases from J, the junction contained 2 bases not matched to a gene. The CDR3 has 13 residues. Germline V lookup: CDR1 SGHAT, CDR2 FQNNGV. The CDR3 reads CASSFGTGGQAFF. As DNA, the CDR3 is TGTGCCAGCAGCTTTGGGACAGGGGGCCAAGCTTTCTTT.

The CDR3 reads CASSLLPGLAIFNEQFF. CDR3 nucleotides: TGTGCCAGCAGTTTACTACCGGGACTAGCGATTTTCAATGAGCAGTTCTTC. The gene calls are TRBV28 and TRBJ2-1; the match to TRBD2 covers 10 bases. Germline lookup yields CDR1 MDHEN and CDR2 SYDVKM. This CDR3 comprises 17 residues. V lost 2 bases, J lost 6 bases, and 10 bases stayed unmatched.

CDR3 nucleotide sequence: TGTGCCAGCAGCTTAGTTGGAGGGACTGAAGCTTTCTTT. Amino acids: CASSLVGGTEAFF. The chain uses TRBV11-2 and TRBJ1-1; the D is unclear. Germline CDR1 SGHAT, CDR2 FQNNGV. Trimming removed 1 base at V and 5 bases at J, with 8 bases between. The CDR3 is 13 amino acids.

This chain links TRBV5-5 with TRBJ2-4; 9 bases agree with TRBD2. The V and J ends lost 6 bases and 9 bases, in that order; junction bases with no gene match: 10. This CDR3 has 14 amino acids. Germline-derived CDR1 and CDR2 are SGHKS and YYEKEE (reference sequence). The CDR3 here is CASTRGGDSGIQYF. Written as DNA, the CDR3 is TGTGCCAGCACCCGCGGGGGGGACTCGGGCATTCAGTACTTC.

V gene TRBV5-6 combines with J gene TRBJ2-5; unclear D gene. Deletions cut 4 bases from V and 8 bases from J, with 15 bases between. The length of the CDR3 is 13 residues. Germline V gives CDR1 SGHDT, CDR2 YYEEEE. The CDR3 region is CASSPSADSTQYF. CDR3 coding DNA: TGTGCCAGCAGCCCTTCGGCTGATAGCACCCAGTACTTC.

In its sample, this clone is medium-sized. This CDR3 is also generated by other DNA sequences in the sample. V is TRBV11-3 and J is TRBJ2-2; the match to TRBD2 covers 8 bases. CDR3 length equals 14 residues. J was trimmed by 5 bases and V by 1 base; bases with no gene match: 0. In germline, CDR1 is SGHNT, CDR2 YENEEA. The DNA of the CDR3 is TGTGCCAGCAGCTTAGCGGGAGGGACCGGGGAGCTGTTTTTT. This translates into CASSLAGGTGELFF.

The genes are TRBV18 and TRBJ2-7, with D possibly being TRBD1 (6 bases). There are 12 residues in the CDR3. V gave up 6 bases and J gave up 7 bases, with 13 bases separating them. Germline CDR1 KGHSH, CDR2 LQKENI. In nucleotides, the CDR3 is TGTGCCAGCTCCCTACAGGACAGAGAGCAGTACTTC. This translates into CASSLQDREQYF.

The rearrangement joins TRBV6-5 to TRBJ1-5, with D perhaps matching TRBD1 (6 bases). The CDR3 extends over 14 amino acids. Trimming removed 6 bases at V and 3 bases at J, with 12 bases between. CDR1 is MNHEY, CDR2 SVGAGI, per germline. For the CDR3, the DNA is TGTGCCAGCAGCCCGACAGGCAACAATCAGCCCCAGCATTTT. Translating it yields CASSPTGNNQPQHF.

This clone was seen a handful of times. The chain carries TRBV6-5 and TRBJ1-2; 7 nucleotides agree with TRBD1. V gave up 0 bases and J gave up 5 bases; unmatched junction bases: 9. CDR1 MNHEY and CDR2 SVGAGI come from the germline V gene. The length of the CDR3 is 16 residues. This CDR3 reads CASSYSVIGGGYGYTF. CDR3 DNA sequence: TGTGCCAGCAGTTACTCGGTCATAGGGGGCGGGTATGGCTACACCTTC.